One and the same sample provided the 30 T cell receptor beta chains below, sequenced in a study of T cell responses to AZD1222 COVID-19 vaccine. Method: immunoSEQ multiplex PCR; TCRdb's copy keeps in-frame clones and lacks some. The sample lists fewer than 120,000 clones, about 87% occurring once. The sequencing here drew on peripheral blood, taken on day 0 of AZD1222 vaccination. These TCRs come from an adult in good health.

A remark on this clone: This specimen includes other DNA sequences encoding the same CDR3. This chain's CDR3 is CASSSGANYGYTF. CDR3 in DNA: TGTGCCAGCAGCTCGGGGGCCAACTATGGCTACACCTTC. The chain combines TRBV6-5 with TRBJ1-2; D perhaps matches TRBD1 (6 bases). In germline, CDR1 is MNHEY, CDR2 SVGAGI. Trimming cost V 6 bases and J 2 bases, with 10 bases left between them. This CDR3 has 13 residues.

This clone was detected only once. The chain is built from TRBV13 and TRBJ1-2, with TRBD1 as a possible D gene (5 bases). Per germline, CDR1 PRHDT and CDR2 FYEKMQ (reference sequence). The V end lost 2 bases, the J end lost 0 bases, and 10 bases lay between the germline ends. This CDR3 is built from 15 residues. The CDR3 nucleotides read TGTGCCAGCAGCTTACAGGGAGAGGCTAACTATGGCTACACCTTC. Translated, it gives CASSLQGEANYGYTF.

DNA of the CDR3: TGTGCCAGCAGCCAATTCCGTAACACCGGGGAGCTGTTTTTT. Its protein product is CASSQFRNTGELFF. The rearrangement joins TRBV3-1 (or the pseudogene TRBV3-2) to TRBJ2-2, with D uncertain. Germline V lookup: CDR1 LGHDT, CDR2 YNNKEL (reference sequence). V was shortened by 2 bases and J by 2 bases, with 6 bases between the two germline ends. The CDR3 sequence is 14 residues long.

The rearrangement links TRBV7-7 to TRBJ2-7; D is possibly TRBD2 (5 bases). Germline-derived CDR1 and CDR2 are SSHAT and FNYEAQ (reference sequence). The CDR3 consists of 13 residues. V dropped 4 bases and J dropped 5 bases, with 12 bases sitting between them. The CDR3 here is CASSSSLANEQYF. The CDR3 coding sequence is TGTGCCAGCAGCTCCTCTCTAGCCAACGAGCAGTACTTC. The whole variable domain, filled in from reference TRBV7-7 and TRBJ2-7, reads GAGVSQSPRYKVTKRGQDVTLRCDPISSHATLYWYQQALGQGPEFLTYFNYEAQPDKSGLPSDRFSAERPEGSISTLTIQRTEQRDSAMYRCASSSSLANEQYFGPGTRLTVT.

V usage is TRBV6-5 and J usage is TRBJ1-1, with D perhaps TRBD1 (6 bases). This CDR3 comprises 15 residues. Germline V CDR1 and CDR2: MNHEY, SVGAGI. V gave up 2 bases and J gave up 1 base, with 11 bases separating them. CDR3 region: CASSYRTGRNTEAFF. CDR3 coding DNA: TGTGCCAGCAGTTACCGTACAGGGAGGAACACTGAAGCTTTCTTT.

The rearrangement joins TRBV15 to TRBJ2-2; no firm D call. The germline V and J ends were trimmed by 0 bases and 3 bases, with 8 bases remaining between them. Germline-derived CDR1 and CDR2 are LNHNV and YYDKDF (reference sequence). The CDR3 totals 15 residues. This CDR3 is CATSRDRTDTGELFF. The CDR3 nucleotides are TGTGCCACCAGCAGAGATCGGACGGACACCGGGGAGCTGTTTTTT.

The chain combines TRBV7-8 with TRBJ1-1; 9 bases are shared with TRBD1. V gave up 5 bases and J gave up 4 bases; unmatched junction bases: 8. The CDR3 spans 15 residues. The germline V gene has CDR1 SGHVS and CDR2 FQNEAQ. The DNA for the CDR3 is TGTGCCAGCAGCCCCGCGACAGGGGGACGCACTGAAGCTTTCTTT. It yields the protein CASSPATGGRTEAFF.

J is TRBJ1-1 and V is TRBV3-1 (or the pseudogene TRBV3-2); the match to TRBD1 covers 9 bases. The V segment lost 4 bases and the J segment 5 bases; nucleotides outside the gene matches: 8. Germline V gene data show CDR1 as LGHDT and CDR2 as YNNKEL (reference sequence). The CDR3 is made up of 15 amino acids. The CDR3 sequence is CASSPLGQGGTEAFF. As DNA, the CDR3 is TGTGCCAGCAGCCCGTTGGGACAGGGAGGGACTGAAGCTTTCTTT.

This chain links TRBV5-1 with TRBJ2-3, with D possibly called TRBD1 or TRBD2 (5 bases each). Germline V lookup: CDR1 SGHRS, CDR2 YFSETQ. The CDR3 runs 16 residues. The V gene lost 2 bases and the J gene lost 2 bases, with 15 bases spanning the gap. CDR3 DNA sequence: TGCGCCAGCAGCTTCTCCGGGACGGAGGTCACAGATACGCAGTATTTT. It translates to CASSFSGTEVTDTQYF.

J is TRBJ2-7 and V is TRBV6-5; tentatively, D is TRBD2 (6 bases). With 8 bases removed from V and 2 bases from J, the gap between germline ends came to 19 bases. The germline gives CDR1 MNHEY, CDR2 SVGAGI. CDR3 length: 15 residues. As DNA, the CDR3 is TGTGCCAGCGGACTCAGGAGGGGTGGAACCTACGAGCAGTACTTC. This encodes CASGLRRGGTYEQYF.

J is TRBJ1-3 and V is TRBV6-5; TRBD1 is a possible D gene (5 bases). With 0 bases removed from V and 6 bases from J, the gap between germline ends came to 12 bases. Germline V gives CDR1 MNHEY, CDR2 SVGAGI. The CDR3 totals 15 residues. The CDR3 sequence: CASSYSYKGLNTIYF. In DNA form, the CDR3 reads TGTGCCAGCAGTTACTCGTATAAGGGGTTAAACACCATATATTTT.

This clone was seen a single time. The V and J genes are TRBV5-1 and TRBJ1-1, with D perhaps matching TRBD1 (6 bases). The germline CDR1 and CDR2 sequences are SGHRS and YFSETQ. Trimming pared 0 bases from V and 4 bases from J, leaving 13 bases between. This CDR3 comprises 15 residues. In DNA, the CDR3 is TGCGCCAGCAGCTTGGGACGGGGGGCAGTCACTGAAGCTTTCTTT. Protein: CASSLGRGAVTEAFF.

The chain is built from TRBV5-1 and TRBJ1-5; no clear D gene. Trimming cost V 4 bases and J 6 bases, with 20 bases left between them. Germline V gene data show CDR1 as SGHRS and CDR2 as YFSETQ. The CDR3 has 16 residues. The CDR3 region has the DNA TGCGCCAGCAGCGAGGACGGTCAGGCCCAAGTTCAGCCCCAGCATTTT. Its translation: CASSEDGQAQVQPQHF.

This chain joins TRBV2 and TRBJ1-1; 11 nucleotides line up with TRBD1. J gave up 4 bases and V 5 bases, and 6 bases lay outside the gene matches. The CDR3 loop spans 15 amino acids. Germline-derived CDR1 and CDR2 are SNHLY and FYNNEI. The chain's CDR3 is CASSIRTGGGTEAFF. The CDR3 DNA follows: TGTGCCAGCAGTATTAGGACAGGGGGCGGCACTGAAGCTTTCTTT.

The chain links TRBV11-2 to TRBJ2-5; 9 bases line up with TRBD2. V shed 1 base, J shed 5 bases, and the junction held 2 bases outside the gene matches. The CDR3 length is 14 residues. Looked up from germline, CDR1 is SGHAT and CDR2 is FQNNGV. The CDR3 nucleotides are TGTGCCAGCAGCTTAGGCGGGAGGGCCGAGACCCAGTACTTC. Its translation: CASSLGGRAETQYF.

As to this clone: Other nucleotide sequences from this sample produce the same CDR3. V gene TRBV3-1 (or the pseudogene TRBV3-2) combines with J gene TRBJ2-7; D is uncertain. The CDR3 contains 11 residues. V lost 3 bases and J lost 0, with 0 bases in between. CDR1 and CDR2 from the germline V gene are LGHDT and YNNKEL (reference sequence). CDR3 residues: CASSHSYEQYF. The CDR3 coding sequence is TGTGCCAGCAGCCACTCCTACGAGCAGTACTTC.

The V gene is TRBV5-1, the J gene TRBJ2-7; 11 bases match TRBD2. From germline, CDR1 is SGHRS and CDR2 YFSETQ. CDR3 length: 16 amino acids. Germline trimming cut 0 bases from V and 4 bases from J; bases unmatched to any gene: 6. CDR3 bases: TGCGCCAGCAGCTTGGGACTAGCGGGACGGTTATACGAGCAGTACTTC. Amino acid sequence: CASSLGLAGRLYEQYF.

The chain carries TRBV7-9 and TRBJ1-1, with no clear D. The CDR3 covers 15 residues. Germline-derived CDR1 and CDR2 are SEHNR and FQNEAQ (reference sequence). V lost 3 bases, J lost 8 bases, and 19 bases lay in between. The CDR3 sequence: CASSFALGPYQEAFF. CDR3 DNA sequence: TGTGCCAGCAGCTTTGCCTTGGGCCCCTATCAGGAAGCTTTCTTT.

V and J are TRBV11-3 and TRBJ2-1, with D perhaps matching TRBD2 (5 bases). Germline loops: CDR1 SGHNT, CDR2 YENEEA. There are 14 residues in the CDR3. V was clipped by 5 bases and J by 4 bases, with 12 bases between them. In DNA, the CDR3 is TGTGCCAGCAGCCCCCAGCGGAGATACAATGAGCAGTTCTTC. Translated, it gives CASSPQRRYNEQFF.

The chain employs TRBV5-4 and TRBJ1-2; D possibly corresponds to TRBD1 (5 bases). The CDR3 has 14 residues. The germline V gene encodes CDR1 SGHNT and CDR2 YYREEE (reference sequence). Trimming pared 0 bases from V and 4 bases from J, leaving 10 bases between. CDR3 sequence reads: CASSLAGVGYGYTF. For the CDR3, the DNA is TGTGCCAGCAGCTTGGCGGGGGTTGGCTATGGCTACACCTTC.

The chain joins TRBV19 to TRBJ1-2, with 10 bases fitting TRBD1. V lost 6 bases, J lost 6 bases, and 16 bases stayed unmatched. CDR3 length equals 17 residues. The germline CDR1 and CDR2 sequences are LNHDA and SQIVND (reference sequence). CDR3 sequence: CASSLTPHLGTGDGYTF. Here the CDR3 DNA reads TGTGCCAGTAGCCTTACGCCGCATTTGGGGACAGGGGATGGCTACACCTTC. The full variable domain, rest sourced from reference TRBV19 and TRBJ1-2, is DGGITQSPKYLFRKEGQNVTLSCEQNLNHDAMYWYRQDPGQGLRLIYYSQIVNDFQKGDIAEGYSVSREKKESFPLTVTSAQKNPTAFYLCASSLTPHLGTGDGYTFGSGTRLTVV.

The V gene is TRBV7-9, the J gene TRBJ2-5, with TRBD1 matching 7 bases. V was pared by 5 bases and J by 3 bases, with 3 bases of the junction left unmatched. CDR1 SEHNR and CDR2 FQNEAQ come from the germline V gene (reference sequence). CDR3 length: 13 amino acids. CDR3 residues: CASSHTGEETQYF. DNA of the CDR3: TGTGCCAGCAGCCATACAGGGGAAGAGACCCAGTACTTC.

The rearrangement uses TRBV5-6 and TRBJ1-3; possible D gene TRBD1, 5 bases. Germline V lookup: CDR1 SGHDT, CDR2 YYEEEE. CDR3 length: 14 amino acids. Trimming shortened V by 3 bases and J by 4 bases, and 11 bases separated the two germline ends. CDR3 in amino acids: CASSSRGSGNTIYF. CDR3 nucleotide sequence: TGTGCCAGCAGCTCAAGGGGATCCGGAAACACCATATATTTT.

The chain uses TRBV10-2 and TRBJ1-3; unclear D gene. The CDR3 is 11 residues long. From germline, CDR1 is WSHSY and CDR2 SAAADI. V lost 5 bases and J 5 bases, leaving 4 bases between the germline ends. The CDR3 protein is CASSQRNTIYF. CDR3 in DNA: TGCGCCAGCAGTCAGCGAAACACCATATATTTT.

The CDR3 sequence is CASTSGVNTEAFF. The CDR3 bases are TGTGCCAGCACGTCGGGAGTGAACACTGAAGCTTTCTTT. This chain connects TRBV25-1 to TRBJ1-1; D gene ambiguous. The V gene's germline CDR1 is MGHDK and CDR2 SYGVNS. Trimming left V 7 bases short and J 0 bases short, with 9 bases between. There are 13 residues in the CDR3.

This chain joins TRBV7-6 and TRBJ2-1; TRBD1 might be the D (5 bases). The ends were cut back, 6 bases at V and 2 bases at J, with 14 bases in the middle. Germline CDR1 reads SGHVS; CDR2 reads FNYEAQ. This CDR3 comprises 15 residues. The CDR3 DNA is TGTGCCAGCAGTTCCCCCGAAGGGGCCTACAATGAGCAGTTCTTC. This encodes CASSSPEGAYNEQFF.

The chain links TRBV6-5 to TRBJ2-3; 7 nucleotides match TRBD1. V lost 6 bases, J lost 8 bases, and 11 bases stayed unmatched. This CDR3 is 14 amino acids long. From germline, CDR1 is MNHEY and CDR2 SVGAGI. The CDR3 DNA reads TGTGCCAGCAGCGTAGACAGGGCCTCGGGTACGCAGTATTTT. As protein: CASSVDRASGTQYF.

The chain joins TRBV21-1 to TRBJ1-5. TRBV21-1 is marked as a pseudogene. The CDR3 totals 14 residues. The CDR3 loop reads CASSARAPNQPQHF. The CDR3 DNA follows: TGTGCCAGCAGCGCCCGGGCCCCCAATCAGCCCCAGCATTTT.

The V call is TRBV11-3, the J call TRBJ2-1; 7 bases map to TRBD2. Germline CDR1 is SGHNT and CDR2 is YENEEA. The CDR3 consists of 14 residues. V lost 1 base to trimming and J lost 7 bases; unmatched junction nucleotides: 4. The CDR3 sequence: CASSLGGSFNEQFF. CDR3 DNA sequence: TGTGCCAGCAGCTTAGGCGGGAGCTTTAATGAGCAGTTCTTC.

The chain recombines TRBV9 with TRBJ1-2; 9 positions agree with TRBD1. With 2 bases clipped from V and 5 bases from J, the junction kept 7 bases outside the gene matches. Germline-derived CDR1 and CDR2 are SGDLS and YYNGEE. The CDR3 is made up of 15 amino acids. The CDR3 protein is CASSVRDRALYGYTF. In DNA form, the CDR3 reads TGTGCCAGCAGCGTCCGGGACAGGGCCCTTTATGGCTACACCTTC.